This record covers a single T cell receptor beta chain. Its antigen is currently unknown. One junction end does not reproduce the germline sequence, and a read error may be involved. This entry is derived from a study of CD8 T cell repertoires and HIV-1 epitope variants. This CDR3 spans 16 amino acids. The germline V gene encodes CDR1 SGHTA and CDR2 FQGTGA. The protocol was immunoSEQ multiplex PCR, while the TCRdb copy is restricted to in-frame clones and leaves out a portion. This sample has 6,100 or so clones; more than 65% occur once, and the top ten carry about 41%. The specimen sequenced was cultured CD8+ T cells derived from PBMCs. The TCR comes from a male donor with HIV. The gene calls are TRBV7-3 and TRBJ1-2; D not resolved. This CDR3 reads CASSQDPPDLDYGYTF. The CDR3 coding sequence is TGCGCCAGCAGCCAAGATCCCCCAGACTTGGACTATGGCTACACCTTC.